This TCR beta chain came from a study of graft-versus-host responses after intestinal transplantation (dated by TCRdb to the early 2020s). In the study overall: The transplants that recipients received were multivisceral, liver-intestinal, or isolated intestinal. Anti-thymocyte globulin induction was given to all recipients, followed by maintenance tacrolimus and steroids for approximately three years. Graft-versus-host and host-versus-graft alloreactive T cell clones were tracked in the graft, circulation and bone marrow after intestinal transplantation using bulk TCR-beta CDR3 sequencing. Alloreactive clones were identified by sequencing pre-transplant mixed lymphocyte reaction products and comparing them with unstimulated pre-transplant donor and recipient T cells. The cohort enrolled 20 to 25 intestinal transplant recipients, one of whom was a retransplant, and a few patients without pretransplant specimens were excluded. Donor T cell macrochimerism was defined as a peak of at least 4% donor T cells among recipient peripheral blood mononuclear cells. Rather than going through the commercial service, samples from a few later patients were sequenced in-house on an Illumina MiSeq and processed with MiXCR.

Via the germline V gene, CDR1 is SGHTA and CDR2 FQGTGA. V loses 5 bases, J loses 6 bases, and the germline ends lie 8 bases apart. The CDR3 runs 12 residues from the cysteine to the phenylalanine. The CDR3 DNA has 36 bases and is translated from base 1. Beyond this particular receptor, the publication reports: Conclusions were limited by the relatively low number and heterogeneity of intestinal transplant patients. In patients with donor T cell macrochimerism, the allografts had high GvH to HvG T cell clonal ratios. GvH clones were detected in recipient bone marrow, and some of these GvH clones were observed earlier in ileal mucosa or blood, consistent with an intestinal mucosal origin. Early after transplant, peak levels of circulating GvH clones were associated with declines in HvG clones.

Libraries came from the immunoSEQ multiplex PCR assay. For most patients, genomic DNA was isolated using the Qiagen DNeasy Blood and Tissue Kit and was shipped frozen to Adaptive Biotechnologies for TCR sequencing. High-throughput TCR-beta CDR3 sequencing of genomic DNA from most patients was performed by Adaptive Biotechnologies. Per the authors' processing: TCR sequencing data for some 17 patients were retrieved from Adaptive's ImmunoSEQ software; three other patients were processed with MiXCR and VDJtools. To correct CD4 versus CD8 sorting errors, sequences present in both subsets at a frequency ratio below 5:1 were removed. CDR3 nucleotide sequences shared by donor and recipient were removed because the origin of these sequences could not be assigned. To count as alloreactive, a clone needed at least 2-fold expansion over unstimulated cells and a minimum CFSE-low frequency of 0.002% (template counts) or 0.001% (read counts). Clones detected in sequenced pre-transplant spleen, lymph node, or MLR CFSE-low populations of the donor or recipient were defined as mappable. Cumulative frequency of alloreactive clones was calculated as a percentage of all sequences weighted by copy number. TCRdb stores this immuneACCESS table with in-frame sequences only. Part of the clones is absent; in the studies checked, under half of the shortfall reflects unresolved V genes, and no reason is known for the rest. V and J calls and clone size are as listed in that table; D and trimming were resolved from the DNA. The sample data list some 130,000 clones, and around 95% of these were observed just once. Jointly, the top ten make up around 3.3% of the sample.

The time point label for this specimen denotes: cells obtained before transplantation from donor or recipient. CD3+CD4+ and CD3+CD8+ populations were FACS-sorted from unstimulated pre-transplant donor and recipient cells taken from spleen or lymph nodes. In the case of this clone: Its cognate antigen has yet to be identified. One base away there is no much larger clone; base qualities are not given.

The specimen comprised unstimulated CD8+ T cells sorted from spleen or lymph node cells, sampled before intestinal transplant. The source is a human donor who received an intestinal transplant. The rearranged chain carries TRBV7-3 and TRBJ2-1; the best D guess is TRBD1, with 6 bases matching. The nucleotide sequence is given as TGTGCCAGCAGCACACAGGGCAATGAGCAGTTCTTC. The translation is CASSTQGNEQFF. The full variable domain, completed from the reference TRBV7-3 and TRBJ2-1 proteins outside the CDR3, reads GAGVSQTPSNKVTEKGKYVELRCDPISGHTALYWYRQSLGQGPEFLIYFQGTGAADDSGLPNDRFFAVRPEGSVSTLKIQRTERGDSAVYLCASSTQGNEQFFGPGTRLTVL.